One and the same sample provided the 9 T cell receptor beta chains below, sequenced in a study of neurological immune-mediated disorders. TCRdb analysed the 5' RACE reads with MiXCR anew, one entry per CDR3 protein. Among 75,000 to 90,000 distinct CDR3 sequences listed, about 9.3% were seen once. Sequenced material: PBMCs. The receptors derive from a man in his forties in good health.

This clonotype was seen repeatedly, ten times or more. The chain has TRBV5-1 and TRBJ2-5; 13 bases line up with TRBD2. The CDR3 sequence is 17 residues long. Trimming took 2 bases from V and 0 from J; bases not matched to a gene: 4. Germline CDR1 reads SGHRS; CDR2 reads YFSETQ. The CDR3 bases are TGCGCCAGCAGCTTCGCCGGGACTAGCGGGAACCAAGAGACCCAGTACTTC. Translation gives CASSFAGTSGNQETQYF.

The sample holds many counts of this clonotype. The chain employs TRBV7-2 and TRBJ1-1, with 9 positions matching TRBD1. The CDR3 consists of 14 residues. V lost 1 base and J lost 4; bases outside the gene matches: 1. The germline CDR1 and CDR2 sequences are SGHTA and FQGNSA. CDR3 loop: CASSLGGQGTEAFF. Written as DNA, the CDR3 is TGTGCCAGCAGCTTAGGGGGACAGGGCACTGAAGCTTTCTTT.

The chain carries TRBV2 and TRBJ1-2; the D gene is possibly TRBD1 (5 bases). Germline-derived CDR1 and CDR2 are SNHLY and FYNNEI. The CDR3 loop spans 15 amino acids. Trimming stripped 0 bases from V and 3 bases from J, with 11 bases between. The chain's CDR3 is CASSEAGLADYGYTF. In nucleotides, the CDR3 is TGTGCCAGCAGTGAAGCGGGGCTCGCAGACTATGGCTACACCTTC.

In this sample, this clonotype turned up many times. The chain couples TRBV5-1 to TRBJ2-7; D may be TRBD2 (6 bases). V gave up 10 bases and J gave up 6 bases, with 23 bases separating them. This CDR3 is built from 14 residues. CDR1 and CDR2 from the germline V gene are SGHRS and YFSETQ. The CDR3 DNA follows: TGCGCCTGCACGGGAGAGGGGTCCCCTCTCGAGCAGTACTTC. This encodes CACTGEGSPLEQYF.

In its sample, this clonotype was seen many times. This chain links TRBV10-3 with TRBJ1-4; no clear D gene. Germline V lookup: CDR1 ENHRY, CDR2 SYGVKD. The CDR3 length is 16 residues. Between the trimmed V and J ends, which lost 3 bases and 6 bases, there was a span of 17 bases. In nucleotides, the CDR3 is TGTGCCATCAGTGAAGGATTCCTGGGAGAGGATGAAAAACTGTTTTTT. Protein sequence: CAISEGFLGEDEKLFF.

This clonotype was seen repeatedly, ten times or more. CDR3 DNA sequence: TGTGCCAGCAGCCAAGCAGAAAGCGGGGGGCGCGATGAGCAGTTCTTC. This sequence encodes CASSQAESGGRDEQFF. The rearrangement links TRBV3-1 to TRBJ2-1; 9 nucleotides match TRBD2. Trimming cost V 1 base and J 8 bases; bases outside gene matches: 9. This CDR3 has 16 residues. CDR1 and CDR2 (germline): LGHDT, YNNKEL (reference sequence).

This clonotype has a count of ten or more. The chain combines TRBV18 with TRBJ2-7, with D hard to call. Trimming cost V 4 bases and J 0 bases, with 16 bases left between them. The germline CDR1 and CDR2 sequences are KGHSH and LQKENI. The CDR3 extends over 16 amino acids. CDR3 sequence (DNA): TGTGCCAGCTCACTACTCGGCCTACAGAGCTCCTACGAGCAGTACTTC. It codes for CASSLLGLQSSYEQYF.

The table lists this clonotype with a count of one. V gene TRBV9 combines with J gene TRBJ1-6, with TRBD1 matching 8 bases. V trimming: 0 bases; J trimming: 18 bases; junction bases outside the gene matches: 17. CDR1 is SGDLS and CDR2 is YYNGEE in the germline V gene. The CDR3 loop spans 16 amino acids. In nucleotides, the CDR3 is TGTGCCAGCAGCGTAGGGGCAGGGGGCTATAATTCACCACCCCACTTT. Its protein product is CASSVGAGGYNSPPHF.

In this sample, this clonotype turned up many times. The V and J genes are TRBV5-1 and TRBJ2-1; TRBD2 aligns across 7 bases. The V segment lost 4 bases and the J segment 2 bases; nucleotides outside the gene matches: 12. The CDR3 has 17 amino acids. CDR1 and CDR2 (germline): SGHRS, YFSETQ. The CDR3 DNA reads TGCGCCAGCAGCCCCTATACCGGGACTAACACCTACAATGAGCAGTTCTTC. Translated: CASSPYTGTNTYNEQFF.